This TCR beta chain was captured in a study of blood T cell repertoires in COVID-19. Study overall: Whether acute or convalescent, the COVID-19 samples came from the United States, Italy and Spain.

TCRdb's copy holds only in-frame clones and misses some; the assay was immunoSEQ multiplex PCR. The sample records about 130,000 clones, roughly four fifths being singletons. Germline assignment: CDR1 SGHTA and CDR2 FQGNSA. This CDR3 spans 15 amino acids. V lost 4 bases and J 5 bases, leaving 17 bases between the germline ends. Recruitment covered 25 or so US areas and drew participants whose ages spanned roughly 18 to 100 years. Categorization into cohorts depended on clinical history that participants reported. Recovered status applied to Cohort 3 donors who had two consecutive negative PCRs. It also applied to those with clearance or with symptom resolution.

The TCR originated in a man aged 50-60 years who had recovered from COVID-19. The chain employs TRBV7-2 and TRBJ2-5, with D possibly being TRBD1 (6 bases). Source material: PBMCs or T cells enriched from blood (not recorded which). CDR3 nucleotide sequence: TGTGCCAGCAGCTCAGTGGTGCAGGGGTGGGAGACCCAGTACTTC. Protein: CASSSVVQGWETQYF. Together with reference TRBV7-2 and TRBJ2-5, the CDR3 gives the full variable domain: GAGVSQSPSNKVTEKGKDVELRCDPISGHTALYWYRQSLGQGLEFLIYFQGNSAPDKSGLPSDRFSAERTGGSVSTLTIQRTQQEDSAVYLCASSSVVQGWETQYFGPGTRLLVL.